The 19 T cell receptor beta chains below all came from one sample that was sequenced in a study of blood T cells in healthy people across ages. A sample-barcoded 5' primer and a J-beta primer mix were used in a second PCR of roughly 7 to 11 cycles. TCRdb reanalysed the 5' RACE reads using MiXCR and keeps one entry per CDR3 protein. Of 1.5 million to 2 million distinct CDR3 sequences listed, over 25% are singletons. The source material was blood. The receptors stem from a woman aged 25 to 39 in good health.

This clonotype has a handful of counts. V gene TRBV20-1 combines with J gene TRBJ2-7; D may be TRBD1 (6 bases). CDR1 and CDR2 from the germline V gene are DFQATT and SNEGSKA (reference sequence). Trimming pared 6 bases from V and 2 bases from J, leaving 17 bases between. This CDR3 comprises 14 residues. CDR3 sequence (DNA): TGCAGTGCGGGGGCCGGGACGGGTCCCTACGAGCAGTACTTC. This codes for CSAGAGTGPYEQYF.

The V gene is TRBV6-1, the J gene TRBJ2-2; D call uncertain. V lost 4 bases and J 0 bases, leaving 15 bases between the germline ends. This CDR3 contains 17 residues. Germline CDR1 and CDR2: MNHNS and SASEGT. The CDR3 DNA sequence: TGTGCCAGCAGTGTGACACGGGTACGAACGAACACCGGGGAGCTGTTTTTT. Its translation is CASSVTRVRTNTGELFF.

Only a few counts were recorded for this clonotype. CDR3 region: CASSYTRLSGQETQYF. The CDR3 DNA reads as TGTGCCAGCAGTTATACTCGGCTCAGCGGACAAGAGACCCAGTACTTC. The chain joins TRBV6-5 to TRBJ2-5, with D perhaps TRBD2 (5 bases). The germline V and J ends were trimmed by 3 bases and 2 bases, with 16 bases remaining between them. This CDR3 has 16 amino acids. From germline, CDR1 is MNHEY and CDR2 SVGAGI.

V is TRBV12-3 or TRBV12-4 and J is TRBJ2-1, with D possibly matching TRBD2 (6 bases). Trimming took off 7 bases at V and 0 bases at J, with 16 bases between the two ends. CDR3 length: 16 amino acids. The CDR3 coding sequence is TGTGCCAGCATTTTTAGCGGAATGGCCTCCTACAATGAGCAGTTCTTC. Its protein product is CASIFSGMASYNEQFF.

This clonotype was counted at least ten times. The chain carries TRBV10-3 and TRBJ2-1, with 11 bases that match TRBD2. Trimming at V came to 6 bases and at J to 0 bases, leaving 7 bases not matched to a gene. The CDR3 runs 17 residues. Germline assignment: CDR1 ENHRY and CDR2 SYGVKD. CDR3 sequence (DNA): TGTGCCATCAGACGGACTAGCGGGCCTAGCTCCTACAATGAGCAGTTCTTC. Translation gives CAIRRTSGPSSYNEQFF.

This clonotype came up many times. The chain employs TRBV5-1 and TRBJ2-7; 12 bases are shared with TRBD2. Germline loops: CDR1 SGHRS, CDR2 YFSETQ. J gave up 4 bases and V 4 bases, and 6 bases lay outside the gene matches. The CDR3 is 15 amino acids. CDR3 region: CASSGKTSGSYEQYF. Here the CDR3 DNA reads TGCGCCAGCAGCGGAAAGACTAGCGGGAGTTACGAGCAGTACTTC.

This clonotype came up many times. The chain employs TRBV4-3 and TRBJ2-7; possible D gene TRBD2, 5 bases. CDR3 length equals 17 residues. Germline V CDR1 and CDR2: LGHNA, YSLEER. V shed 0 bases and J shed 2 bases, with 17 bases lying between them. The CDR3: CASSQDPGLDSTYEQYF. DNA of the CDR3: TGCGCCAGCAGCCAAGATCCCGGACTGGATTCAACCTACGAGCAGTACTTC.

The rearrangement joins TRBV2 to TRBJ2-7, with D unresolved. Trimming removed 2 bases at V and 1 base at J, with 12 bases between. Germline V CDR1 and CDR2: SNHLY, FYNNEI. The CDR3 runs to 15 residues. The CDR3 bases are TGTGCCAGCAGTGAACAGGTTGCGCTATCCTACGAGCAGTACTTC. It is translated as CASSEQVALSYEQYF. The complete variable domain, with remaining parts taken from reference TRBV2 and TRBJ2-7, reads EPEVTQTPSHQVTQMGQEVILRCVPISNHLYFYWYRQILGQKVEFLVSFYNNEISEKSEIFDDQFSVERPDGSNFTLKIRSTKLEDSAMYFCASSEQVALSYEQYFGPGTRLTVT.

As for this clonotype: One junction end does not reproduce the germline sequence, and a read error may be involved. The DNA of the CDR3 is TGTGCCAGCAGCTTAGGGGGGGCGGTTGAGCGGTTCTTC. Residues: CASSLGGAVERFF. The V and J genes are TRBV7-3 and TRBJ2-1; tentatively, D is TRBD2 (7 bases). The CDR3 extends over 13 amino acids. The germline gives CDR1 SGHTA, CDR2 FQGTGA.

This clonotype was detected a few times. The CDR3 region is CASSQNSQSVGGYTF. Here the CDR3 DNA reads TGCGCCAGCAGCCAAAACTCGCAGTCGGTGGGCGGCTACACCTTC. The chain links TRBV4-1 to TRBJ1-2; D gene ambiguous. Germline CDR1 and CDR2: MGHRA and YSYEKL. The CDR3 runs to 15 residues. With 2 bases removed from V and 8 bases from J, the gap between germline ends came to 18 bases.

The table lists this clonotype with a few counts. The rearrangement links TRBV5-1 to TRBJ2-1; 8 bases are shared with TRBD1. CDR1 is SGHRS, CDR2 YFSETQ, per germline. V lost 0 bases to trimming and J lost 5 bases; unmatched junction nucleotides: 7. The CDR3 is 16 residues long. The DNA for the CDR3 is TGCGCCAGCAGCTTGGGGGACAGGAGGCCTGACAATGAGCAGTTCTTC. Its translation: CASSLGDRRPDNEQFF.

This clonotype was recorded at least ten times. CDR3 loop: CSASPSGTSSSYNEQFF. The CDR3, as DNA: TGCAGTGCCTCCCCCTCCGGGACTTCGAGCTCCTACAATGAGCAGTTCTTC. The chain couples TRBV20-1 to TRBJ2-1; D perhaps matches TRBD2 (6 bases). Germline CDR1 DFQATT, CDR2 SNEGSKA (reference sequence). V lost 6 bases, J lost 0 bases, and 21 bases lay in between. CDR3 length equals 17 residues.

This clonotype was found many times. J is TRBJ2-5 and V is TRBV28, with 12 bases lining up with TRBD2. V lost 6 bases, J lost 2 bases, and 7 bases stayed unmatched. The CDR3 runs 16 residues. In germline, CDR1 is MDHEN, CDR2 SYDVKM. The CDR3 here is CASSPPLAGGQETQYF. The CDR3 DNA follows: TGTGCCAGCAGCCCCCCACTAGCGGGGGGACAAGAGACCCAGTACTTC.

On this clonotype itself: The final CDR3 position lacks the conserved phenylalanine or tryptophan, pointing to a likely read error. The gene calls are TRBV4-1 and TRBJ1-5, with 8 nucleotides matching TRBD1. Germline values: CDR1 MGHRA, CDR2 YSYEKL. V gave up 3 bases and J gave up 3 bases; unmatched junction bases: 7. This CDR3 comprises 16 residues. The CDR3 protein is CASSHIRQGPNQPQHC. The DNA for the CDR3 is TGCGCCAGCAGCCATATCAGACAGGGGCCCAATCAGCCCCAGCATTGT.

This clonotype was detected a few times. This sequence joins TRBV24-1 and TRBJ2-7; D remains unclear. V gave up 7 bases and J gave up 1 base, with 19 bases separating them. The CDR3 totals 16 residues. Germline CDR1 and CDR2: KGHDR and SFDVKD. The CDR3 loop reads CATRNSPRRRSYEQYF. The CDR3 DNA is TGTGCCACCAGGAATTCCCCTCGACGGAGATCCTACGAGCAGTACTTC.

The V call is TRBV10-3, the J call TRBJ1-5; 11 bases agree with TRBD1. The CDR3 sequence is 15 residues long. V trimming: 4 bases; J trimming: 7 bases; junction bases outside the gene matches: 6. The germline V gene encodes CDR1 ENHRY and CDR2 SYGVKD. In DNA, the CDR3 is TGTGCCATCAGTGGGACAGGGGGCGTTGGGCAGCCCCAGCATTTT. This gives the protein CAISGTGGVGQPQHF.

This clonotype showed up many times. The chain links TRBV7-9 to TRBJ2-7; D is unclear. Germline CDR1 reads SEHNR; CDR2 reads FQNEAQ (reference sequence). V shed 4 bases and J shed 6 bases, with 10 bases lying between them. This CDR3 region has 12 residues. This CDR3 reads CASSSLGREQYF. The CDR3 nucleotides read TGTGCCAGCAGCTCCTTGGGCCGCGAGCAGTACTTC.

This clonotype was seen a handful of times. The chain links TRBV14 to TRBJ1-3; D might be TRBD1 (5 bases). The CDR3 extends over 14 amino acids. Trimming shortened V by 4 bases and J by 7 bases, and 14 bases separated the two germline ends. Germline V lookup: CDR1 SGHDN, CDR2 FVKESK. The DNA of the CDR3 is TGTGCCAGCAGCCCCCCCGGCAGGGTGAACACCATATATTTT. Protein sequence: CASSPPGRVNTIYF.

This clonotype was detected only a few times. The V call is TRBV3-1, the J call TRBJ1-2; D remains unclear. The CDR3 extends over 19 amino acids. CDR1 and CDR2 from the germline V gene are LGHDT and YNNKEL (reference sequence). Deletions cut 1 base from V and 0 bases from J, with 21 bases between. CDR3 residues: CASSQGSTRRFRTNYGYTF. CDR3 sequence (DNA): TGTGCCAGCAGCCAAGGATCTACAAGACGGTTTCGGACTAACTATGGCTACACCTTC.